The 19 T cell receptor beta chains presented below share a single source sample, sequenced in a study of cytomegalovirus exposure and HLA in healthy donors. It was with 60 Vbeta and 13 Jbeta primers that the PCR ran. Libraries were prepared by immunoSEQ multiplex PCR; TCRdb keeps only in-frame clonotypes and omits some of them. Among under 130,000 clones listed, over 70% were seen once. Input material: PBMCs. The receptors were sampled from a male donor in good health and CMV-seronegative.

The chain recombines TRBV19 with TRBJ2-1; 11 positions match TRBD2. The CDR3 covers 17 residues. J lost 5 bases, V lost 1 base, and 7 bases had no gene match. Looked up from germline, CDR1 is LNHDA and CDR2 is SQIVND (reference sequence). The CDR3 sequence: CASSIVWTSGYHNEQFF. The CDR3 coding sequence is TGTGCCAGTAGTATAGTGTGGACTAGCGGGTATCACAATGAGCAGTTCTTC.

This clone showed up just a few times. The V and J genes are TRBV4-3 and TRBJ2-1; the match to TRBD2 covers 7 bases. The CDR3 length is 16 residues. Germline trimming cut 5 bases from V and 8 bases from J; bases unmatched to any gene: 15. The germline V gene has CDR1 LGHNA and CDR2 YSLEER. For the CDR3, the DNA is TGCGCCAGCAGCTCCCCTAGCGGAAAGGCGCGGGATGAGCAGTTCTTC. Protein product: CASSSPSGKARDEQFF.

The CDR3 is CASSLGQTQETQYF. DNA for the CDR3: TGTGCCAGCAGCTTGGGACAGACCCAAGAGACCCAGTACTTC. The V gene is TRBV5-4, the J gene TRBJ2-5; TRBD1 might be the D (5 bases). The CDR3 consists of 14 residues. V was cut by 0 bases and J by 1 base, with 7 bases left in between. CDR1 and CDR2 (germline): SGHNT, YYREEE (reference sequence).

The J gene is TRBJ1-1, the V gene TRBV14; D is unclear. The CDR3 consists of 14 residues. Germline-derived CDR1 and CDR2 are SGHDN and FVKESK. Trimming pared 2 bases from V and 2 bases from J, leaving 9 bases between. Here the CDR3 reads CASSQMRVNTEAFF. CDR3 DNA: TGTGCCAGCAGCCAAATGAGAGTTAACACTGAAGCTTTCTTT. The whole variable domain, remainder taken from reference TRBV14 and TRBJ1-1, is EAGVTQFPSHSVIEKGQTVTLRCDPISGHDNLYWYRRVMGKEIKFLLHFVKESKQDESGMPNNRFLAERTGGTYSTLKVQPAELEDSGVYFCASSQMRVNTEAFFGQGTRLTVV.

This rearrangement joins TRBV6-5 to TRBJ2-7; D is uncertain. V was cut by 5 bases and J by 3 bases, with 5 bases left in between. CDR3 size: 11 residues. Per the germline V gene, CDR1 is MNHEY and CDR2 is SVGAGI. The CDR3 nucleotides read TGTGCCAGCAGTGCAGGCTACGAGCAGTACTTC. Protein sequence: CASSAGYEQYF.

The genes are TRBV4-1 and TRBJ2-3; TRBD1 might be the D (5 bases). Germline-derived CDR1 and CDR2 are MGHRA and YSYEKL. This CDR3 contains 13 residues. The V and J ends lost 4 bases and 4 bases respectively, with 9 bases between them. The CDR3 protein is CASSPGSPDTQYF. CDR3 coding DNA: TGCGCCAGCAGCCCAGGGTCCCCAGATACGCAGTATTTT.

The CDR3 sequence is CASSPDRLAGVLNEQFF. The DNA for the CDR3 is TGTGCCAGCAGCCCGGATAGACTAGCGGGAGTGCTCAATGAGCAGTTCTTC. This chain joins TRBV5-4 and TRBJ2-1; 12 positions agree with TRBD2. J was trimmed by 6 bases and V by 4 bases; bases with no gene match: 11. Germline CDR1 reads SGHNT; CDR2 reads YYREEE (reference sequence). The CDR3 length is 17 residues. The full variable domain, completed using reference TRBV5-4 and TRBJ2-1, is ETGVTQSPTHLIKTRGQQVTLRCSSQSGHNTVSWYQQALGQGPQFIFQYYREEENGRGNFPPRFSGLQFPNYSSELNVNALELDDSALYLCASSPDRLAGVLNEQFFGPGTRLTVL.

The J gene is TRBJ2-7, the V gene TRBV6-5; tentative D call: TRBD1 (6 bases). The CDR3 consists of 14 residues. Trimming removed 6 bases from V and 1 base from J, with 13 bases in between. The germline CDR1 and CDR2 sequences are MNHEY and SVGAGI. In nucleotides, the CDR3 is TGTGCCAGCAGAACAGGGTCGCTATCCTACGAGCAGTACTTC. Translating it yields CASRTGSLSYEQYF.

This chain connects TRBV29-1 to TRBJ1-1; 7 bases fit TRBD1. Germline values: CDR1 SQVTM, CDR2 ANQGSEA. J lost 0 bases, V lost 4 bases, and 2 bases had no gene match. The CDR3 extends over 13 amino acids. The CDR3 spells CSVADRVNTEAFF. CDR3 coding DNA: TGCAGCGTTGCTGACAGGGTGAACACTGAAGCTTTCTTT.

This clone occurred a few times. The J gene is TRBJ1-3, the V gene TRBV5-4, with D possibly being TRBD1 (6 bases). Trimming removed 0 bases from V and 0 bases from J, with 13 bases in between. Germline lookup yields CDR1 SGHNT and CDR2 YYREEE (reference sequence). The CDR3 runs 17 residues. CDR3 DNA: TGTGCCAGCAGCTTGGGGGGGCAGGGCCACTCTGGAAACACCATATATTTT. Amino acid sequence: CASSLGGQGHSGNTIYF.

The CDR3 here is CASSKSWPGDSTDTQYF. The CDR3 nucleotides are TGTGCCAGCAGCAAAAGCTGGCCGGGGGACAGCACAGATACGCAGTATTTT. The chain recombines TRBV21-1 with TRBJ2-3; the D segment call TRBD2 is taken from the table without a DNA check. TRBV21-1 is assigned pseudogene status. The CDR3 sequence is 17 residues long.

This clone came up a few times. The gene calls are TRBV5-6 and TRBJ2-7, with TRBD2 as a possible D gene (5 bases). Germline V gene lookup returns CDR1 SGHDT and CDR2 YYEEEE. The CDR3 consists of 14 residues. The V end was cut by 0 bases, the J end by 0 bases, with 7 bases between. Here the CDR3 DNA reads TGTGCCAGCAGCTTGGGGACTTTCTCCTACGAGCAGTACTTC. Translation: CASSLGTFSYEQYF. Variable domain in full (rest from reference TRBV5-6 and TRBJ2-7): DAGVTQSPTHLIKTRGQQVTLRCSPKSGHDTVSWYQQALGQGPQFIFQYYEEEERQRGNFPDRFSGHQFPNYSSELNVNALLLGDSALYLCASSLGTFSYEQYFGPGTRLTVT.

J is TRBJ2-1 and V is TRBV4-2; TRBD2 aligns across 13 bases. Germline values: CDR1 LGHNA, CDR2 YNFKEQ. The CDR3 has 17 amino acids. V was clipped by 1 base and J by 5 bases; unmatched bases: 5. CDR3 nucleotide sequence: TGTGCCAGCAGCCAAGGACTAGGGACTAGCGGGGACAATGAGCAGTTCTTC. It specifies CASSQGLGTSGDNEQFF.

This chain uses TRBV25-1 with TRBJ2-7; D is unclear. CDR1 and CDR2 from the germline V gene are MGHDK and SYGVNS. The CDR3 extends over 12 amino acids. The ends were cut back, 7 bases at V and 3 bases at J, with 10 bases in the middle. The chain's CDR3 is CASMAGVYEQYF. The CDR3 region has the DNA TGTGCCAGCATGGCAGGCGTCTACGAGCAGTACTTC.

This chain joins TRBV19 and TRBJ1-1, with 8 bases that match TRBD1. The germline gives CDR1 LNHDA, CDR2 SQIVND (reference sequence). The junction had 9 bases not matched to a gene; V was cut back by 8 bases and J by 4 bases. This CDR3 contains 14 residues. CDR3 protein: CASSDRVRGTEAFF. The CDR3 DNA sequence: TGTGCCAGTTCGGACAGGGTACGGGGCACTGAAGCTTTCTTT.

The chain links TRBV11-1 to TRBJ2-1; D might be TRBD2 (5 bases). Germline V lookup: CDR1 SGHAT, CDR2 FQDESV (reference sequence). The CDR3 sequence is 18 residues long. V lost 4 bases and J lost 3, with 22 bases in between. Here the CDR3 reads CASSSPARSSSNYNEQFF. Here the CDR3 DNA reads TGTGCCAGCAGCTCGCCGGCCAGGTCTAGCAGCAACTACAATGAGCAGTTCTTC.

V gene TRBV4-1 combines with J gene TRBJ2-3; 8 bases are shared with TRBD1. CDR1 and CDR2 from the germline V gene are MGHRA and YSYEKL. V was pared by 0 bases and J by 6 bases, with 11 bases of the junction left unmatched. The CDR3 spans 17 residues. The CDR3 sequence is CASSQDPPQGVLDTQYF. DNA for the CDR3: TGCGCCAGCAGCCAAGATCCCCCACAGGGGGTATTGGATACGCAGTATTTT.

The genes are TRBV4-3 and TRBJ1-1; D may be TRBD1 (6 bases). V lost 4 bases and J 2 bases, leaving 8 bases between the germline ends. CDR3 length: 13 amino acids. Germline-derived CDR1 and CDR2 are LGHNA and YSLEER. The CDR3 region is CASSRTENTEAFF. The CDR3 DNA reads as TGCGCCAGCAGCCGGACAGAAAACACTGAAGCTTTCTTT.

The rearrangement uses TRBV7-4 and TRBJ1-5, with D unresolved. Per the germline V gene, CDR1 is SGHVT and CDR2 is SQSDAQ. The CDR3 runs to 14 residues. V lost 5 bases to trimming and J lost 9 bases, with 17 bases between them. DNA of the CDR3: TGTGCCAGCAGCCCCCGAGTAGGAGGAGGGCCCCAGCATTTT. It codes for CASSPRVGGGPQHF.